This TCR beta chain was profiled in a study of early stage breast cancer tumors. Study at large: ER+/PR+/HER2- status applied to about 80% of the 16 invasive breast tumors. Among around 12 ER+/PR+/HER2- tumors, eight were ductal, four lobular. Findings and caveats of the study: In about 90% of the 16 patients, blood comparison separated tumor from normal breast. Chain pairing and CD4, CD8 or FOXP3 expression were not captured.

The method was immunoSEQ multiplex PCR; TCRdb's version includes in-frame clones alone and lacks a portion of them. Of some 72,000 clones listed, roughly 84% are singletons. This clone was recorded a few times. The antigen remains unidentified. Material: blood. The TCR was taken from a person between 55 and 69 years old with breast cancer.

The CDR3 reads CSVRRGPGYTF. The CDR3 nucleotides read TGCAGCGTTCGCAGGGGGCCTGGCTACACCTTC. The chain uses TRBV29-1 and TRBJ1-2, with 8 positions matching TRBD1. V dropped 5 bases and J dropped 7; count of bases not matched to a gene: 3. The CDR3 has 11 amino acids. In germline, CDR1 is SQVTM, CDR2 ANQGSEA.